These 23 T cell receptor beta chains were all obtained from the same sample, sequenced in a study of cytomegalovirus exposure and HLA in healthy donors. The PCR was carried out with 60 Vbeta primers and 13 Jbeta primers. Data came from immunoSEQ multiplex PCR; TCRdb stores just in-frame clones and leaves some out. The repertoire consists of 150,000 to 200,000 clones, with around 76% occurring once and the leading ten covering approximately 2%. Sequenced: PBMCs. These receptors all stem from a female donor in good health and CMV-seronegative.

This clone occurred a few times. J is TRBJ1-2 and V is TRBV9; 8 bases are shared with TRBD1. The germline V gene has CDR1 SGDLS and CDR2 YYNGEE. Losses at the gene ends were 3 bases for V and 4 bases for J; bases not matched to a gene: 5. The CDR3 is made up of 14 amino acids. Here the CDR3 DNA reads TGTGCCAGCAGCGCCGACAGGGGTGGCTATGGCTACACCTTC. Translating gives CASSADRGGYGYTF.

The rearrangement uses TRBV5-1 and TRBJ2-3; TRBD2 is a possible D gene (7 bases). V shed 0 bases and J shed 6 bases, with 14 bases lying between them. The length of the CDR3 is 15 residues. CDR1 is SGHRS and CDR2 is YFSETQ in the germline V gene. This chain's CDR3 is CASSLARGASDTQYF. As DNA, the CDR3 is TGCGCCAGCAGCTTGGCCCGGGGGGCAAGTGATACGCAGTATTTT.

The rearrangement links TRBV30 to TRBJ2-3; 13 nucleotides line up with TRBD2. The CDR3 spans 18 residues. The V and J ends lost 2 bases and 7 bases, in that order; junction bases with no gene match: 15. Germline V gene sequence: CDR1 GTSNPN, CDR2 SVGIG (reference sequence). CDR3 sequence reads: CAWSRTIGLAGVSNTQYF. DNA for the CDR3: TGTGCCTGGAGTCGGACTATCGGACTAGCGGGAGTTTCGAATACGCAGTATTTT.

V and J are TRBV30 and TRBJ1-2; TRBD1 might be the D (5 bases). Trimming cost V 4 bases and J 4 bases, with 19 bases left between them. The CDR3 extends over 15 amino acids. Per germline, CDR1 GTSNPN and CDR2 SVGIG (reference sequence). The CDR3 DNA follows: TGTGCCTGGAATCTCCAAGGACGGGGGACCTATGGCTACACCTTC. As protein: CAWNLQGRGTYGYTF. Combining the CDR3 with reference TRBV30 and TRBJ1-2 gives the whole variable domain SQTIHQWPATLVQPVGSPLSLECTVEGTSNPNLYWYRQAAGRGLQLLFYSVGIGQISSEVPQNLSASRPQDRQFILSSKKLLLSDSGFYLCAWNLQGRGTYGYTFGSGTRLTVV.

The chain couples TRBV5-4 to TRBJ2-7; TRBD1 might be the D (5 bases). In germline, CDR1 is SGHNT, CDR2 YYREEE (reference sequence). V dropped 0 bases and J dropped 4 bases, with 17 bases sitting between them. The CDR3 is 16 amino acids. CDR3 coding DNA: TGTGCCAGCAGCTTGGATTCCAGTCTGGACATATACGAGCAGTACTTC. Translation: CASSLDSSLDIYEQYF.

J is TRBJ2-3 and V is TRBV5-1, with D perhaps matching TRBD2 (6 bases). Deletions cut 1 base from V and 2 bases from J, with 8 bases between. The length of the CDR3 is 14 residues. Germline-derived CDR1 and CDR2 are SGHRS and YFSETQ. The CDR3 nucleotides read TGCGCCAGCAGCTTGTGGGGGGACACAGATACGCAGTATTTT. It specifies CASSLWGDTDTQYF.

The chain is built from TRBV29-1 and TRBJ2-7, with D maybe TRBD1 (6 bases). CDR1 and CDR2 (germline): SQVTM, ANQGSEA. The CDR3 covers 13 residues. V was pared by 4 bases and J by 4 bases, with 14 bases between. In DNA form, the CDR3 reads TGCAGCGTTGTAGGGGGAAGAGGGTACGAGCAGTACTTC. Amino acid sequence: CSVVGGRGYEQYF.

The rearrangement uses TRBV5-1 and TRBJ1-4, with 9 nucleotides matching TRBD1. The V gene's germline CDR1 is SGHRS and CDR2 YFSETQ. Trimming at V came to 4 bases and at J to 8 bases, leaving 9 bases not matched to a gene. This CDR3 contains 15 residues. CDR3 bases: TGCGCCAGCAGCCCAGATACAGGGGGCAGCGAAAAACTGTTTTTT. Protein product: CASSPDTGGSEKLFF.

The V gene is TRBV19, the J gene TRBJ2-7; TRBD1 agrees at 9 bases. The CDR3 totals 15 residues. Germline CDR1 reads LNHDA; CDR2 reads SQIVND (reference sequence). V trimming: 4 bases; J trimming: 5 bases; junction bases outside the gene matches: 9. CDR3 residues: CASSRRGTGRDEQYF. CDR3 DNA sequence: TGTGCCAGTAGTAGGCGTGGGACAGGGCGAGACGAGCAGTACTTC.

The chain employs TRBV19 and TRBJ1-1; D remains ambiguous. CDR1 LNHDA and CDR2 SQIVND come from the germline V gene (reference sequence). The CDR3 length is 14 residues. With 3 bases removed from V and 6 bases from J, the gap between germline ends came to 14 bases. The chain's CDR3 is CASSIRRGSPEAFF. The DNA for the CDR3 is TGTGCCAGTAGTATCAGGCGAGGGAGTCCTGAAGCTTTCTTT.

The CDR3, as DNA: TGTGCCAGCAGCAGTGACAGGGGTGAGCGGTCGGATTTTAATGAAAAACTGTTTTTT. Translating it yields CASSSDRGERSDFNEKLFF. This sequence joins TRBV21-1 and TRBJ1-4; the table assigns TRBD1, which was not confirmed against the DNA. TRBV21-1 is shown as a pseudogene. The CDR3 consists of 19 residues.

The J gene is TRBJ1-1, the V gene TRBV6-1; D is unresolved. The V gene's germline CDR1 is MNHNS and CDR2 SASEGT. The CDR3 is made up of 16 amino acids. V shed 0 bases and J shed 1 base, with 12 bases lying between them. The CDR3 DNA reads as TGTGCCAGCAGTGAAGCGACATGGGCAACGAACACTGAAGCTTTCTTT. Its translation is CASSEATWATNTEAFF.

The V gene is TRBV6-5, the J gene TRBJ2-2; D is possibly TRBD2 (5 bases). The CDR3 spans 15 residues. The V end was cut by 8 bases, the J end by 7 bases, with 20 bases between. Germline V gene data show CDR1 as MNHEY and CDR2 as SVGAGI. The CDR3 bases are TGTGCCAGCTGGGAGCATTCCATTAAAGGCGGGGAGCTGTTTTTT. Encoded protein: CASWEHSIKGGELFF.

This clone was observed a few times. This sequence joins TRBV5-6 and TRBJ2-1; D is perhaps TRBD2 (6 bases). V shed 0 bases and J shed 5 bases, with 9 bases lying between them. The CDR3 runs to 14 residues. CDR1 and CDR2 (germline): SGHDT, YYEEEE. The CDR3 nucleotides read TGTGCCAGCAGCTTGGGGGGCGGGGACAATGAGCAGTTCTTC. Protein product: CASSLGGGDNEQFF.

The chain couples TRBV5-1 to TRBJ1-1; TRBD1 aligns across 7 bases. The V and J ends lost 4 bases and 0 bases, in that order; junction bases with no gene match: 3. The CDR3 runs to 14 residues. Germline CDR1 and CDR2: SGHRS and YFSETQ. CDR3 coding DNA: TGCGCCAGCAGCCCGACAGGGTTGAACACTGAAGCTTTCTTT. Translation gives CASSPTGLNTEAFF.

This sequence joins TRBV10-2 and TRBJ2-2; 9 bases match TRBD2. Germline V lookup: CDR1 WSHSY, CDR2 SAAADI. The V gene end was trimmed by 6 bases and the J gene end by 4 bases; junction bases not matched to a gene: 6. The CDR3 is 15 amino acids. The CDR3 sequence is CASRDLAGFTGELFF. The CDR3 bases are TGCGCCAGCAGGGATCTAGCGGGGTTCACCGGGGAGCTGTTTTTT.

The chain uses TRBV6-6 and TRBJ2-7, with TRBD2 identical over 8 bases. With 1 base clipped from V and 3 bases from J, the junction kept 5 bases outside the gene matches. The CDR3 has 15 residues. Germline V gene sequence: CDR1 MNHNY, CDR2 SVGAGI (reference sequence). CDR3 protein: CASSYLRTSNYEQYF. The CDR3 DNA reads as TGTGCCAGCAGTTACTTGAGGACTAGCAACTACGAGCAGTACTTC.

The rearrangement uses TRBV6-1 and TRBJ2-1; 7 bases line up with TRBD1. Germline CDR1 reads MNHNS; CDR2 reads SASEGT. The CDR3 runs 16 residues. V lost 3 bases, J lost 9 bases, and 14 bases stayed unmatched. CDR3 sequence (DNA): TGTGCCAGCAGTGAGACATGGGGGACAGTGTCCGTTGAGCAGTTCTTC. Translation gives CASSETWGTVSVEQFF.

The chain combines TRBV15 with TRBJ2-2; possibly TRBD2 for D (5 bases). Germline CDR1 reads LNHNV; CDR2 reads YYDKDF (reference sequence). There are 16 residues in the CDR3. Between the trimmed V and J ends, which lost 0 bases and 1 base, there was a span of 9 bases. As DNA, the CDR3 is TGTGCCACCAGCAGAGATCGAGGGCGGAACACCGGGGAGCTGTTTTTT. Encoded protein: CATSRDRGRNTGELFF.

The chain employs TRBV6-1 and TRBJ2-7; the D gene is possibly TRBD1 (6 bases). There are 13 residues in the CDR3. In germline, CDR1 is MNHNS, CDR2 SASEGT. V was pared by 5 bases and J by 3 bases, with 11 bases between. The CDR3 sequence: CASSLIGGYEQYF. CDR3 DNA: TGTGCCAGCAGTTTAATAGGGGGCTACGAGCAGTACTTC.

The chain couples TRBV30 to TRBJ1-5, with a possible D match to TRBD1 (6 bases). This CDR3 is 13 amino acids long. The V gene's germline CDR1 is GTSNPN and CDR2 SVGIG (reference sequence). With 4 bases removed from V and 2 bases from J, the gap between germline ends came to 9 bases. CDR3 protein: CAWNRQGNQPQHF. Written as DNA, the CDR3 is TGTGCCTGGAATAGACAGGGCAATCAGCCCCAGCATTTT.

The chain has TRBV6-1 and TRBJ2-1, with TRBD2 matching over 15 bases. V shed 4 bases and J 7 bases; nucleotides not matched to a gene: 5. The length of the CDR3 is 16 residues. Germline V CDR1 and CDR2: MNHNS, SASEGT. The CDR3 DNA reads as TGTGCCAGCAGTGGGGGACTAGCGGGAGGATTAAATGAGCAGTTCTTC. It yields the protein CASSGGLAGGLNEQFF.

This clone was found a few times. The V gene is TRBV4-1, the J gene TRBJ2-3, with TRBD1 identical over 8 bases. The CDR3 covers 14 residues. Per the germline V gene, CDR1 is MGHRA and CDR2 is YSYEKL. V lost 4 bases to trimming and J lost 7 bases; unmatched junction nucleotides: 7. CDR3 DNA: TGCGCCAGCAGCCTGGTGGACAGGGCGTATACGCAGTATTTT. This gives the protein CASSLVDRAYTQYF.